The 14 T cell receptor beta chains in this list originate from one sample, sequenced in a study of regulatory T cells in long-lasting Graves disease. Both iRepertoire HTBI primers and Arm-PCR of CDR3 regions were used to build the TCR beta libraries. TCRdb re-called the multiplex PCR reads with MiXCR, one entry per CDR3 protein. The sample contains over 200,000 distinct CDR3 sequences, about 20% of which appear only once. Specified time point: newly diagnosed GD, antithyroid drugs for less than 3 months. RNA isolated from PBMCs was used to make the TCR library. The sample also formed part of further work on T cells in Graves' hyperthyroidism and ophthalmopathy.

The source was peripheral blood mononuclear cells (PBMCs), collected at new diagnosis, from a patient treated with antithyroid drugs. The receptors were sampled from a woman aged 25 to 39 with Graves disease.

This clonotype has ten or more counts. The genes are TRBV20-1 and TRBJ1-2, with D possibly matching TRBD1 (6 bases). The CDR3 is 15 residues long. Trimming cost V 3 bases and J 6 bases, with 20 bases left between them. In germline, CDR1 is DFQATT, CDR2 SNEGSKA (reference sequence). The CDR3 is CSASKDSLGRDGYTF. As DNA, the CDR3 is TGCAGTGCTAGTAAGGACAGCTTGGGCCGGGATGGCTACACCTTC.

In its sample, this clonotype was seen many times. The rearrangement uses TRBV2 and TRBJ2-7; D possibly corresponds to TRBD1 (6 bases). The V end lost 4 bases, the J end lost 7 bases, and 20 bases lay between the germline ends. Germline-derived CDR1 and CDR2 are SNHLY and FYNNEI. There are 15 residues in the CDR3. The CDR3 DNA sequence: TGTGCCAGCAGTGCCCTCCGGGACACCTATCGAGAGCAGTACTTC. It is translated as CASSALRDTYREQYF.

A few counts support this clonotype. The gene calls are TRBV4-1 and TRBJ2-1; possibly TRBD2 for D (5 bases). The last part of the DNA fits TRBJ2-5 better; the J call may be wrong. The CDR3 has 13 amino acids. Germline lookup yields CDR1 MGHRA and CDR2 YSYEKL. CDR3 protein: CASSHNSVATQYF. CDR3 DNA: TGCGCCAGCAGCCATAATAGCGTGGCGACCCAGTACTTC.

There are many counts of this clonotype. The J gene is TRBJ1-4, the V gene TRBV5-6, with D possibly TRBD1 on 5 matching bases. Germline loops: CDR1 SGHDT, CDR2 YYEEEE. Trimming shortened V by 0 bases and J by 0 bases, and 9 bases separated the two germline ends. The CDR3 consists of 16 residues. In DNA form, the CDR3 reads TGTGCCAGCAGCTTGGTTGGGGCTACAACTAATGAAAAACTGTTTTTT. Residues: CASSLVGATTNEKLFF.

Many counts were recorded for this clonotype. The V call is TRBV2, the J call TRBJ2-2, with D perhaps TRBD1 (5 bases). V gave up 4 bases and J gave up 3 bases, with 9 bases separating them. Germline V lookup: CDR1 SNHLY, CDR2 FYNNEI. This CDR3 comprises 14 residues. CDR3 DNA sequence: TGTGCCAGCAGTGTTGAAGGGGACACCGGGGAGCTGTTTTTT. Translated: CASSVEGDTGELFF.

This clonotype was seen repeatedly, ten times or more. The V gene is TRBV7-9, the J gene TRBJ1-4, with D unclear. Germline-derived CDR1 and CDR2 are SEHNR and FQNEAQ (reference sequence). V shed 5 bases and J shed 12 bases, with 19 bases lying between them. The CDR3 contains 14 residues. The CDR3 DNA is TGTGCCAGCAGCCCGCATCCGCTTCCCGGGCAACTGTTTTTT. The encoded protein is CASSPHPLPGQLFF.

This clonotype was found many times. CDR3 region: CASSLGGTSTDTQYF. CDR3 nucleotides: TGTGCCAGCAGCCTTGGGGGAACTAGCACAGATACGCAGTATTTT. The rearrangement uses TRBV9 and TRBJ2-3; D might be TRBD1 or TRBD2, each matching 5 bases. The V end lost 4 bases, the J end lost 0 bases, and 12 bases lay between the germline ends. This CDR3 spans 15 amino acids. Germline CDR1 reads SGDLS; CDR2 reads YYNGEE.

This clonotype was counted ten times or more. V gene TRBV11-2 combines with J gene TRBJ1-1; the match to TRBD1 covers 8 bases. CDR3 length equals 14 residues. The V gene end was trimmed by 5 bases and the J gene end by 4 bases; junction bases not matched to a gene: 6. Germline lookup yields CDR1 SGHAT and CDR2 FQNNGV. The CDR3 DNA sequence: TGTGCCAGCAGCCCCCGGACAGGGTTCACTGAAGCTTTCTTT. This codes for CASSPRTGFTEAFF.

This clonotype was picked up many times. V usage is TRBV19 and J usage is TRBJ1-1; weak D call: TRBD1 (5 bases). This CDR3 has 15 residues. Per germline, CDR1 LNHDA and CDR2 SQIVND (reference sequence). V lost 5 bases and J 0 bases, leaving 13 bases between the germline ends. The CDR3 region is CASSPLGRLNTEAFF. The CDR3 coding sequence is TGTGCCAGTAGTCCACTGGGACGGTTGAACACTGAAGCTTTCTTT.

The chain is built from TRBV7-2 and TRBJ2-5; the match to TRBD2 covers 9 bases. The CDR3 loop spans 14 amino acids. Trimming took 5 bases from V and 5 from J; bases not matched to a gene: 6. Per germline, CDR1 SGHTA and CDR2 FQGNSA. The CDR3 sequence: CASSPRSGGETQYF. The DNA for the CDR3 is TGTGCCAGCAGCCCGAGGAGCGGGGGGGAGACCCAGTACTTC.

This clonotype was counted ten times or more. The V gene is TRBV6-1, the J gene TRBJ2-3; D is uncertain. Germline V CDR1 and CDR2: MNHNS, SASEGT. The CDR3 loop spans 13 amino acids. The V and J ends lost 6 bases and 4 bases respectively, with 11 bases between them. Written as DNA, the CDR3 is TGTGCCAGCAGCGGCGGCGGCGCAGATACGCAGTATTTT. It is translated as CASSGGGADTQYF.

Ten or more counts support this clonotype. The genes are TRBV15 and TRBJ1-4; TRBD1 might be the D (6 bases). This CDR3 is 15 amino acids long. The V end lost 1 base, the J end lost 7 bases, and 13 bases lay between the germline ends. From germline, CDR1 is LNHNV and CDR2 YYDKDF (reference sequence). As DNA, the CDR3 is TGTGCCACCAGCAGAGTTCCCCAGGGGAGTGAAAAACTGTTTTTT. Amino acids: CATSRVPQGSEKLFF.

This clonotype has a handful of counts. The rearrangement joins TRBV6-5 to TRBJ2-7; weak D call: TRBD1 (5 bases). The germline V gene encodes CDR1 MNHEY and CDR2 SVGAGI. Trimming stripped 2 bases from V and 3 bases from J, with 23 bases between. The CDR3 totals 18 residues. CDR3 in DNA: TGTGCCAGCAGTTACCCTAAACTGACAGCCAATCTTTTCTACGAGCAGTACTTC. Translating gives CASSYPKLTANLFYEQYF.

This clonotype was recorded at least ten times. The chain carries TRBV20-1 and TRBJ1-3; a possible D gene is TRBD1 (6 bases). The V end lost 6 bases, the J end lost 4 bases, and 13 bases lay between the germline ends. Germline V gene lookup returns CDR1 DFQATT and CDR2 SNEGSKA (reference sequence). This CDR3 region has 13 residues. The CDR3 protein is CSASQGHGNTIYF. The CDR3 region has the DNA TGCAGTGCCAGCCAGGGGCACGGAAACACCATATATTTT.